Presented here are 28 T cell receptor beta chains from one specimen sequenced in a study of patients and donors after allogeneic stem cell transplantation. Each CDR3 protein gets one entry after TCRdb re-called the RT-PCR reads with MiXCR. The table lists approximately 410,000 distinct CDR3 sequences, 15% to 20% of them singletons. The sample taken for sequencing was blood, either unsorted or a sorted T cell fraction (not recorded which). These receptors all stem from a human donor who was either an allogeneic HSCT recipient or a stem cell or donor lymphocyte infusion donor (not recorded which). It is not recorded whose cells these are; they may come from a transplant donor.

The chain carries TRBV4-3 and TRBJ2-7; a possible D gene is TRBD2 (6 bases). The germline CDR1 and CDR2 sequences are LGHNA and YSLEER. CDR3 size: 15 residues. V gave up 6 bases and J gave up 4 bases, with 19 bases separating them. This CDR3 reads CASRMHRTGGYEQYF. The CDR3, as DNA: TGCGCCAGCAGGATGCACCGGACCGGAGGGTACGAGCAGTACTTC.

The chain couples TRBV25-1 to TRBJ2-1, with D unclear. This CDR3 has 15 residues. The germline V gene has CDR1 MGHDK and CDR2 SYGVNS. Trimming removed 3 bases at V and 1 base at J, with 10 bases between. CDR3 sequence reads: CASSDGHGSYNEQFF. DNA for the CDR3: TGTGCCAGCAGTGACGGTCACGGTTCCTACAATGAGCAGTTCTTC.

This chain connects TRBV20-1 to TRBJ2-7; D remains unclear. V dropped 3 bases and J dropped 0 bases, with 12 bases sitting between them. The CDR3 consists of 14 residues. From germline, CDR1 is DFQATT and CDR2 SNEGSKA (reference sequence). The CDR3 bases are TGCAGTGCTAGGCCTGGTACGGCCTCCTACGAGCAGTACTTC. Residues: CSARPGTASYEQYF.

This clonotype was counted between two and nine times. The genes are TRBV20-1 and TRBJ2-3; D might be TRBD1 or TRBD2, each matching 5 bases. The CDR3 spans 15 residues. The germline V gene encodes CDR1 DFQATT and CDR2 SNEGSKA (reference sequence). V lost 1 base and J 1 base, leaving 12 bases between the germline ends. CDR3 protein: CSARAGRGGTDTQYF. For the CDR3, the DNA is TGCAGTGCTAGAGCAGGGAGAGGGGGCACAGATACGCAGTATTTT.

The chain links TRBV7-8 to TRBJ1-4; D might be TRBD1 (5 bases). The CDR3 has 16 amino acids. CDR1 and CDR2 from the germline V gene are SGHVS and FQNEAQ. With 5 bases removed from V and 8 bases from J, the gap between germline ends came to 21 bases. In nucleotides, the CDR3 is TGTGCCAGCAGCACCCCGGCCCCGGGGAGGGACGAAAAACTGTTTTTT. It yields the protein CASSTPAPGRDEKLFF.

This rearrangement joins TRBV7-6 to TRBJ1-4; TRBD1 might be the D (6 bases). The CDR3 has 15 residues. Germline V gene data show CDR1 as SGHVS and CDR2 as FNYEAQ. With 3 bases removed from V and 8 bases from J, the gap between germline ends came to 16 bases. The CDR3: CASSLVLTGNEKLFF. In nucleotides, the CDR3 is TGTGCCAGCAGCTTGGTGTTAACAGGGAACGAAAAACTGTTTTTT.

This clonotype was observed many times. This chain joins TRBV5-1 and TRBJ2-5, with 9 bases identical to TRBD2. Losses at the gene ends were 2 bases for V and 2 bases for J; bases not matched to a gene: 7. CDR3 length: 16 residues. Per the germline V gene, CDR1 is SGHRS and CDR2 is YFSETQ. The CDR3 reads CASSFSGLATQETQYF. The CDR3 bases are TGCGCCAGCAGCTTCTCGGGACTAGCTACTCAAGAGACCCAGTACTTC.

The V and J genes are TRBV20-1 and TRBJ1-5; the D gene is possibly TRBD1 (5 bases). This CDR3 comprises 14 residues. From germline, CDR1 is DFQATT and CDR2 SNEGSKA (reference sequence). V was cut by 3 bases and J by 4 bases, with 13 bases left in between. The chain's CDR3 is CSARQGKGNQPQHF. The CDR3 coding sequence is TGCAGTGCTAGGCAGGGAAAGGGTAATCAGCCCCAGCATTTT.

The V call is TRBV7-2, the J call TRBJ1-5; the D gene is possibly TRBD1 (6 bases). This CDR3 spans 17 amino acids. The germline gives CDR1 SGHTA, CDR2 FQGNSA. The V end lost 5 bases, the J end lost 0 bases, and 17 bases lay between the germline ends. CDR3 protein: CASSPTGAPYSNQPQHF. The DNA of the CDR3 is TGTGCCAGCAGCCCCACGGGGGCCCCTTATAGCAATCAGCCCCAGCATTTT.

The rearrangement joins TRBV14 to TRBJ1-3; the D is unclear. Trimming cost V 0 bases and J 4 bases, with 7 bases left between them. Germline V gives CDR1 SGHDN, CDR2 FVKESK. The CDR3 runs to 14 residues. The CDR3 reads CASSQDSAGNTIYF. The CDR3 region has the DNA TGTGCCAGCAGCCAAGATTCGGCCGGAAACACCATATATTTT.

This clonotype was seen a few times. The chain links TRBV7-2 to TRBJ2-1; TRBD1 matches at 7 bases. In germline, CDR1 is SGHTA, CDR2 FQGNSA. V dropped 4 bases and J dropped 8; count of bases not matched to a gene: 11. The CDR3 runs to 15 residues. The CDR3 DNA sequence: TGTGCCAGCAGCTCCCCCCTGAGGGGGCACCATGAGCAGTTCTTC. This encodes CASSSPLRGHHEQFF.

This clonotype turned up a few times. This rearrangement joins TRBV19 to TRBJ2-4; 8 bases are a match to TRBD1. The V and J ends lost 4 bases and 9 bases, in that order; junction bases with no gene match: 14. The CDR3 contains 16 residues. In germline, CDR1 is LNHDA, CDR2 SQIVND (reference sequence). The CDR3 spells CASSTPGGTYLSIQYF. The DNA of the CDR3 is TGTGCCAGTAGTACCCCAGGGGGCACGTATCTCAGCATTCAGTACTTC.

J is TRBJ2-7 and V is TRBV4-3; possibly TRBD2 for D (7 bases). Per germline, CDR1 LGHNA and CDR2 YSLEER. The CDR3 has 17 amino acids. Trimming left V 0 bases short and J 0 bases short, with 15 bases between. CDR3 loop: CASSQDAVGGPSYEQYF. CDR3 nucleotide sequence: TGCGCCAGCAGCCAAGATGCGGTGGGGGGGCCCTCCTACGAGCAGTACTTC.

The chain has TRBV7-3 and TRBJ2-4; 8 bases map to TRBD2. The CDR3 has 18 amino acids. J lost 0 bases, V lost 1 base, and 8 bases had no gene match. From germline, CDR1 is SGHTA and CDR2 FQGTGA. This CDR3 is CASSLMPRTSIAKNIQYF. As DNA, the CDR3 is TGTGCCAGCAGCTTAATGCCCCGGACTAGCATAGCCAAAAACATTCAGTACTTC. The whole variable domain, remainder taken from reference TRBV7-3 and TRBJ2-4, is GAGVSQTPSNKVTEKGKYVELRCDPISGHTALYWYRQSLGQGPEFLIYFQGTGAADDSGLPNDRFFAVRPEGSVSTLKIQRTERGDSAVYLCASSLMPRTSIAKNIQYFGAGTRLSVL.

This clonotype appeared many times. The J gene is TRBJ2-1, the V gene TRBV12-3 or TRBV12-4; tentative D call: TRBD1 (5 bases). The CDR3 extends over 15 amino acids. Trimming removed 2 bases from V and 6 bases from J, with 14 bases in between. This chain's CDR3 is CASSLTGGFGNEQFF. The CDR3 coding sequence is TGTGCCAGCAGTTTAACAGGCGGTTTTGGCAATGAGCAGTTCTTC.

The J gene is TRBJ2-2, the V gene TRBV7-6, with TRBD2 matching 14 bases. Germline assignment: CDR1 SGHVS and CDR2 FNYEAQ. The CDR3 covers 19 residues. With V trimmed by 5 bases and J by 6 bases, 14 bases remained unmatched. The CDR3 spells CASSTNPPTSGRASGELFF. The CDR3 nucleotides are TGTGCCAGCAGCACCAACCCCCCGACTAGCGGGAGGGCCTCCGGGGAGCTGTTTTTT.

Here the CDR3 reads CASSLSPGRLQETQYF. In nucleotides, the CDR3 is TGTGCCAGCAGTTTATCGCCCGGACGTTTACAAGAGACCCAGTACTTC. The rearrangement links TRBV27 to TRBJ2-5, with D unresolved. The CDR3 has 16 residues. The ends were cut back, 0 bases at V and 2 bases at J, with 13 bases in the middle. CDR1 and CDR2 (germline): MNHEY, SMNVEV (reference sequence).

DNA of the CDR3: TGTGCCAGCAGCCTAAATAAAGGCAAGACCCAGTACTTC. It encodes CASSLNKGKTQYF. The genes are TRBV11-3 and TRBJ2-5; D not resolved. This CDR3 spans 13 amino acids. Germline CDR1 SGHNT, CDR2 YENEEA. Trimming cost V 5 bases and J 6 bases, with 13 bases left between them. The whole variable domain, remainder taken from reference TRBV11-3 and TRBJ2-5, is EAGVVQSPRYKIIEKKQPVAFWCNPISGHNTLYWYLQNLGQGPELLIRYENEEAVDDSQLPKDRFSAERLKGVDSTLKIQPAELGDSAVYLCASSLNKGKTQYFGPGTRLLVL.

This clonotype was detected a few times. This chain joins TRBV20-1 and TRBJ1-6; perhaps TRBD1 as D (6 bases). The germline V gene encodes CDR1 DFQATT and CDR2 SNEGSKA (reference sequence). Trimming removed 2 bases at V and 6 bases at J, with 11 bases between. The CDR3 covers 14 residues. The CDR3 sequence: CSARSGAGNSPLHF. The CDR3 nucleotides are TGCAGTGCTAGATCGGGGGCAGGTAATTCACCCCTCCACTTT.

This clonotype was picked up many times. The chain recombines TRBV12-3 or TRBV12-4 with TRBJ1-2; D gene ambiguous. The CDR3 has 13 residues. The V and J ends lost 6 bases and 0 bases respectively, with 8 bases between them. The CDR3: CASSIRSNYGYTF. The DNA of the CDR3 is TGTGCCAGCAGCATACGGTCTAACTATGGCTACACCTTC.

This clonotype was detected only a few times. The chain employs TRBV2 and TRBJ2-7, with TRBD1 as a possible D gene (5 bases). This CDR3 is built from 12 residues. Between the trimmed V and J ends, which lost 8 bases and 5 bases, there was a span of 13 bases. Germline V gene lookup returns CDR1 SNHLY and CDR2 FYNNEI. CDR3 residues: CASDSIRNEQYF. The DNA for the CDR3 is TGTGCCAGCGACAGCATAAGGAACGAGCAGTACTTC.

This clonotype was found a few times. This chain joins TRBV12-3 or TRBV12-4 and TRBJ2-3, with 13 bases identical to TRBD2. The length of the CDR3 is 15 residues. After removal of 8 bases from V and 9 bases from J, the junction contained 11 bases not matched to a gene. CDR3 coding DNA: TGTGCCAGCCGAAACCAAGGGACTAGCGGGGCAACGCAGTATTTT. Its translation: CASRNQGTSGATQYF.

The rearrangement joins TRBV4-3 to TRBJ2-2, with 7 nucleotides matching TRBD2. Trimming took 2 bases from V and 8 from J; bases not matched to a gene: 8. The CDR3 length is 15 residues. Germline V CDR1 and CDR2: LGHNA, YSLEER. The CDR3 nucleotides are TGCGCCAGCAGCCAAATCCTCAACGGGGGGGGGGAGCTGTTTTTT. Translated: CASSQILNGGGELFF.

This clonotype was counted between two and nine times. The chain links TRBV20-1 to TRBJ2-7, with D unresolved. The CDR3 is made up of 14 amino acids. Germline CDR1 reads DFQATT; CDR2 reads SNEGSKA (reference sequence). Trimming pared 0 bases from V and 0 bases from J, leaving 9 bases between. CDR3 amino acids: CSARDHRDSYEQYF. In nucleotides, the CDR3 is TGCAGTGCTAGAGACCACAGAGACTCCTACGAGCAGTACTTC.

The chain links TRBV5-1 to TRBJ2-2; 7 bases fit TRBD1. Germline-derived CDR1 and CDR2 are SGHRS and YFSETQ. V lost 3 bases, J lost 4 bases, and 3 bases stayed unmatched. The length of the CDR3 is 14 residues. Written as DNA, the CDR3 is TGCGCCAGCAGCTCGGGACAGCTCACCGGGGAGCTGTTTTTT. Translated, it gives CASSSGQLTGELFF.

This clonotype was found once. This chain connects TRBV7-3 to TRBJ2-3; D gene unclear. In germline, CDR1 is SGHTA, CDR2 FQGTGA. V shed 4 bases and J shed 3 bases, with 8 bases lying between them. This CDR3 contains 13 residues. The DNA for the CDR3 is TGTGCCAGCAGCTCCCAGTTGACAGATACGCAGTATTTT. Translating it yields CASSSQLTDTQYF.

This chain's CDR3 is CASSLVETSSYNSPLHF. DNA of the CDR3: TGTGCCAGCAGCTTAGTTGAAACTAGCTCCTATAATTCACCCCTCCACTTT. The chain couples TRBV7-9 to TRBJ1-6; D gene ambiguous. With 1 base removed from V and 0 bases from J, the gap between germline ends came to 10 bases. The germline V gene encodes CDR1 SEHNR and CDR2 FQNEAQ (reference sequence). This CDR3 is built from 17 residues. The whole variable domain, filled in from reference TRBV7-9 and TRBJ1-6, reads DTGVSQNPRHKITKRGQNVTFRCDPISEHNRLYWYRQTLGQGPEFLTYFQNEAQLEKSRLLSDRFSAERPKGSFSTLEIQRTEQGDSAMYLCASSLVETSSYNSPLHFGNGTRLTVT.

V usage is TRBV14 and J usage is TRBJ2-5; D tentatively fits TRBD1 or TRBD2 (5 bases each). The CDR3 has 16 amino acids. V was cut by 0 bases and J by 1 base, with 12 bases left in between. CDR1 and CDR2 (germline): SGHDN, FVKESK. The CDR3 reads CASSQDIRGVQETQYF. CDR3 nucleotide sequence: TGTGCCAGCAGCCAAGATATTAGAGGGGTCCAAGAGACCCAGTACTTC.